This T cell receptor (beta chain) originates from a study of shared clonotypes between healthy human individuals. Points from the study as a whole: Shared across a handful of donors were around 4.7% of the naive CD4 clonotypes.

The ends were cut back, 0 bases at V and 5 bases at J, with 11 bases in the middle. Germline V gives CDR1 LNHNV, CDR2 YYDKDF (reference sequence). This CDR3 is built from 14 residues. As for this clone: Antigen: not known.

Terminally differentiated effector memory CD45RA+ cells were left out of the naive CD8 fraction, which was CD45RO-negative and positively selected for CCR7. A 200 ng quantity of DNA, roughly 30,000 T cell genomes, went into the sorted-subset replicate PCRs. Original analysis: With immunoSEQ giving junction-only sequences and no quality scores, filtering differed. Generated by immunoSEQ multiplex PCR, the TCRdb table keeps only in-frame clones and is missing some. The V and J calls and clone size are taken from that table; D and trimming were inferred from the DNA. The sample includes 600,000 or so clones, about 98% of them seen just once.

This TCR was sampled from a man aged 30 to 39 in good health. Sequencing was done on a sample of naive CD8+ T cells sorted from blood. The chain links TRBV15 to TRBJ2-7; D gene ambiguous. The chain's CDR3 is CATSRDLVRDEQYF. The DNA for the CDR3 is TGTGCCACCAGCAGAGACCTGGTTCGGGACGAGCAGTACTTC.